One and the same sample provided the 27 T cell receptor beta chains below, sequenced in a study of OX40 agonist ivuxolimab in advanced cancers. Method: immunoSEQ multiplex PCR; TCRdb's copy keeps in-frame clones and lacks some. Of nearly 70,000 clones in the sample, roughly 85% were seen once. This specimen consisted of CD4+ or CD8+ T cells sorted from blood, obtained in a trial of the OX40 agonist ivuxolimab. All receptors come from an adult with an advanced solid tumor such as melanoma, head and neck, liver or kidney cancer.

The rearrangement links TRBV11-3 to TRBJ1-2; no clear D gene. Germline values: CDR1 SGHNT, CDR2 YENEEA. The V end was cut by 3 bases, the J end by 6 bases, with 8 bases between. The CDR3 is 12 residues long. The DNA of the CDR3 is TGTGCCAGCAGCTTTGACGGGCATGGCTACACCTTC. Protein product: CASSFDGHGYTF.

The chain employs TRBV20-1 and TRBJ1-1; D is unresolved. The CDR3 is 11 residues long. Germline V gene sequence: CDR1 DFQATT, CDR2 SNEGSKA (reference sequence). Trimming stripped 3 bases from V and 2 bases from J, with 4 bases between. CDR3 loop: CSASSNTEAFF. The CDR3 nucleotides read TGCAGTGCTAGTTCCAACACTGAAGCTTTCTTT.

The J gene is TRBJ1-2, the V gene TRBV6-5, with a tentative D call TRBD1 (5 bases). V was clipped by 2 bases and J by 1 base, with 5 bases between them. The germline CDR1 and CDR2 sequences are MNHEY and SVGAGI. The CDR3 runs to 13 residues. The CDR3: CASSYDSNYGYTF. CDR3 bases: TGTGCCAGCAGTTACGACAGTAACTATGGCTACACCTTC.

This chain connects TRBV10-3 to TRBJ2-2, with D possibly being TRBD2 (6 bases). The CDR3 is made up of 15 amino acids. Germline V gene data show CDR1 as ENHRY and CDR2 as SYGVKD. Between the trimmed V and J ends, which lost 2 bases and 2 bases, there was a span of 9 bases. CDR3 region: CAISEGGVNTGELFF. CDR3 bases: TGTGCCATCAGTGAGGGAGGGGTTAACACCGGGGAGCTGTTTTTT.

The V call is TRBV7-6, the J call TRBJ1-6; D is unresolved. V lost 5 bases and J 6 bases, leaving 5 bases between the germline ends. CDR3 size: 12 residues. From germline, CDR1 is SGHVS and CDR2 FNYEAQ. The CDR3 DNA is TGTGCCAGCAGCCTTATTAATTCACCCCTCCACTTT. It encodes CASSLINSPLHF.

V is TRBV19 and J is TRBJ2-3; D possibly uses TRBD1 or TRBD2 (5 bases each). Trimming left V 3 bases short and J 8 bases short, with 12 bases between. The CDR3 spans 13 residues. Germline CDR1 is LNHDA and CDR2 is SQIVND (reference sequence). This CDR3 is CASSIGTRSTQYF. Here the CDR3 DNA reads TGTGCCAGTAGTATTGGGACCCGCAGTACGCAGTATTTT.

The chain combines TRBV9 with TRBJ2-7, with D maybe TRBD2 (5 bases). This CDR3 region has 13 residues. V shed 2 bases and J shed 7 bases, with 13 bases lying between them. From germline, CDR1 is SGDLS and CDR2 YYNGEE. The CDR3 region has the DNA TGTGCCAGCAGCGTGGACTTACAAAGGGAGCAGTACTTC. Protein: CASSVDLQREQYF.

The V call is TRBV4-2, the J call TRBJ2-7; 9 bases agree with TRBD1. Germline V CDR1 and CDR2: LGHNA, YNFKEQ. The CDR3 sequence is 15 residues long. V dropped 5 bases and J dropped 3; count of bases not matched to a gene: 8. Written as DNA, the CDR3 is TGTGCCAGCAGCGTAGGGGGGACAGGGATCTACGAGCAGTACTTC. This codes for CASSVGGTGIYEQYF.

V gene TRBV18 combines with J gene TRBJ1-2; possibly TRBD1 for D (5 bases). CDR1 KGHSH and CDR2 LQKENI come from the germline V gene. V lost 1 base, J lost 4 bases, and 10 bases lay in between. The CDR3 loop spans 14 amino acids. CDR3 sequence reads: CASSPRGNSYGYTF. The CDR3 nucleotides are TGTGCCAGCTCACCACGGGGGAACTCCTATGGCTACACCTTC.

The DNA of the CDR3 is TGTGCCAGTAGTATAGCGCAGGAATATTTCCTCACAGATACGCAGTATTTT. Translated: CASSIAQEYFLTDTQYF. The V and J genes are TRBV19 and TRBJ2-3; D not certain. This CDR3 has 17 amino acids. Trimming pared 1 base from V and 2 bases from J, leaving 16 bases between. The germline gives CDR1 LNHDA, CDR2 SQIVND (reference sequence).

The chain recombines TRBV4-1 with TRBJ2-5, with a possible D match to TRBD1 (7 bases). This CDR3 region has 17 residues. CDR1 and CDR2 (germline): MGHRA, YSYEKL. V lost 4 bases to trimming and J lost 4 bases, with 22 bases between them. The CDR3 reads CASSPHGARGTGETQYF. DNA of the CDR3: TGCGCCAGCAGCCCCCATGGCGCCAGGGGGACTGGAGAGACCCAGTACTTC.

In nucleotides, the CDR3 is TGTGCCAGCAGCCGAAGGTTGGGGAGCACTGAAGCTTTCTTT. Residues: CASSRRLGSTEAFF. J is TRBJ1-1 and V is TRBV5-6; no clear D gene. Germline V gene data show CDR1 as SGHDT and CDR2 as YYEEEE. The CDR3 loop spans 14 amino acids. V dropped 4 bases and J dropped 4 bases, with 14 bases sitting between them.

The chain uses TRBV5-8 and TRBJ1-1, with D perhaps TRBD1 (6 bases). CDR3 size: 17 residues. The V end lost 0 bases, the J end lost 1 base, and 16 bases lay between the germline ends. From germline, CDR1 is SGHTS and CDR2 YDEGEE. In DNA, the CDR3 is TGTGCCAGCAGCTTGGCTGCAGGGCAGGGGAGGAACACTGAAGCTTTCTTT. Translated, it gives CASSLAAGQGRNTEAFF.

V and J are TRBV7-2 and TRBJ1-6; a weak D match, TRBD1 (5 bases). The CDR3 spans 14 residues. Per the germline V gene, CDR1 is SGHTA and CDR2 is FQGNSA. The ends were cut back, 4 bases at V and 9 bases at J, with 13 bases in the middle. The CDR3 sequence is CASSSYRDGSPLHF. In DNA, the CDR3 is TGTGCCAGCAGCTCCTACCGGGACGGTTCACCCCTCCACTTT.

This chain links TRBV9 with TRBJ1-2; unclear D gene. From germline, CDR1 is SGDLS and CDR2 YYNGEE. The CDR3 contains 14 residues. Trimming removed 3 bases at V and 3 bases at J, with 12 bases between. CDR3 loop: CASSGGPSDYGYTF. DNA for the CDR3: TGTGCCAGCAGCGGAGGGCCTAGCGACTATGGCTACACCTTC.

The V gene is TRBV5-5, the J gene TRBJ1-1, with D possibly matching TRBD1 (5 bases). The length of the CDR3 is 13 residues. Germline CDR1 reads SGHKS; CDR2 reads YYEKEE (reference sequence). The V and J ends lost 1 base and 5 bases respectively, with 9 bases between them. This CDR3 is CASSLLWGTEAFF. The CDR3 DNA sequence: TGTGCCAGCAGCTTGTTGTGGGGGACTGAAGCTTTCTTT.

V is TRBV7-9 and J is TRBJ1-6; D not resolved. Trimming left V 1 base short and J 8 bases short, with 3 bases between. Per the germline V gene, CDR1 is SEHNR and CDR2 is FQNEAQ (reference sequence). This CDR3 is 12 amino acids long. The DNA of the CDR3 is TGTGCCAGCAGCTTAGTAGATTCACCCCTCCACTTT. Translating gives CASSLVDSPLHF.

The chain has TRBV21-1 and TRBJ2-7; the table names TRBD1, a call not compared with the DNA. TRBV21-1 is designated a pseudogene. The CDR3 spans 16 residues. The CDR3 protein is CASSPNEDRDHYEQYF. The CDR3, as DNA: TGTGCCAGCAGCCCCAACGAGGACAGGGACCACTACGAGCAGTACTTC.

CDR3 sequence reads: CASSYSGTGTEAFF. The CDR3 DNA is TGTGCCAGCAGTTACTCCGGGACAGGGACTGAAGCTTTCTTT. The J gene is TRBJ1-1, the V gene TRBV6-6; 9 bases fit TRBD1. CDR3 length: 14 residues. Germline CDR1 and CDR2: MNHNY and SVGAGI (reference sequence). V was pared by 0 bases and J by 5 bases, with 1 base of the junction left unmatched.

The genes are TRBV5-5 and TRBJ1-1; weak D call: TRBD1 (5 bases). This CDR3 has 13 residues. The V gene lost 1 base and the J gene lost 4 bases, with 8 bases spanning the gap. Germline V CDR1 and CDR2: SGHKS, YYEKEE (reference sequence). This CDR3 is CASSLSGTTEAFF. The CDR3 DNA reads TGTGCCAGCAGCTTGTCAGGGACCACTGAAGCTTTCTTT. The full variable domain, completed using reference TRBV5-5 and TRBJ1-1, is DAGVTQSPTHLIKTRGQQVTLRCSPISGHKSVSWYQQVLGQGPQFIFQYYEKEERGRGNFPDRFSARQFPNYSSELNVNALLLGDSALYLCASSLSGTTEAFFGQGTRLTVV.

The rearrangement links TRBV4-1 to TRBJ1-1, with no clear D. The germline CDR1 and CDR2 sequences are MGHRA and YSYEKL. V shed 1 base and J shed 5 bases, with 14 bases lying between them. The CDR3 is 15 amino acids. This chain's CDR3 is CASSQVSEGRTEAFF. The CDR3 DNA reads TGCGCCAGCAGCCAAGTGTCAGAAGGAAGAACTGAAGCTTTCTTT.

The rearrangement uses TRBV20-1 and TRBJ1-1; no definite D call. The germline V gene encodes CDR1 DFQATT and CDR2 SNEGSKA (reference sequence). Deletions cut 7 bases from V and 6 bases from J, with 12 bases between. The CDR3 loop spans 11 amino acids. CDR3 loop: CSVLDGPEAFF. DNA of the CDR3: TGCAGTGTCCTGGATGGTCCTGAAGCTTTCTTT.

V is TRBV5-1 and J is TRBJ2-1; TRBD1 aligns across 10 bases. The CDR3 spans 16 residues. V trimming: 4 bases; J trimming: 7 bases; junction bases outside the gene matches: 11. Looked up from germline, CDR1 is SGHRS and CDR2 is YFSETQ. The CDR3, as DNA: TGCGCCAGCAGCATAACGACAGGGGGCCTAAGGAATGAGCAGTTCTTC. It specifies CASSITTGGLRNEQFF.

This chain links TRBV6-1 with TRBJ2-3; D gene ambiguous. The CDR3 runs to 12 residues. The V end lost 4 bases, the J end lost 6 bases, and 8 bases lay between the germline ends. Per the germline V gene, CDR1 is MNHNS and CDR2 is SASEGT. The CDR3 sequence: CASSGPWDTQYF. The CDR3 coding sequence is TGTGCCAGCAGTGGACCCTGGGATACGCAGTATTTT.

The gene calls are TRBV28 and TRBJ1-1; D ambiguous. V was pared by 8 bases and J by 4 bases, with 11 bases between. CDR1 and CDR2 from the germline V gene are MDHEN and SYDVKM. The CDR3 is 12 amino acids. CDR3 DNA sequence: TGTGCCAGCTCCCTTGGGGTCACTGAAGCTTTCTTT. Its protein is CASSLGVTEAFF.

This clone appeared once. This chain connects TRBV7-2 to TRBJ2-5; 10 bases map to TRBD2. CDR1 and CDR2 (germline): SGHTA, FQGNSA. CDR3 size: 16 residues. The junction had 2 bases not matched to a gene; V was cut back by 0 bases and J by 1 base. In DNA, the CDR3 is TGTGCCAGCAGCTTAGCCGCTAGCGGGGGCCAAGAGACCCAGTACTTC. Encoded protein: CASSLAASGGQETQYF. The whole variable domain, filled in from reference TRBV7-2 and TRBJ2-5, reads GAGVSQSPSNKVTEKGKDVELRCDPISGHTALYWYRQSLGQGLEFLIYFQGNSAPDKSGLPSDRFSAERTGGSVSTLTIQRTQQEDSAVYLCASSLAASGGQETQYFGPGTRLLVL.

The chain combines TRBV2 with TRBJ1-1, with unresolved D. Germline loops: CDR1 SNHLY, CDR2 FYNNEI. The CDR3 has 13 amino acids. V gave up 10 bases and J gave up 3 bases, with 15 bases separating them. The CDR3 sequence: CATPKTRDTEAFF. The CDR3 nucleotides read TGTGCCACCCCAAAGACAAGAGACACTGAAGCTTTCTTT.